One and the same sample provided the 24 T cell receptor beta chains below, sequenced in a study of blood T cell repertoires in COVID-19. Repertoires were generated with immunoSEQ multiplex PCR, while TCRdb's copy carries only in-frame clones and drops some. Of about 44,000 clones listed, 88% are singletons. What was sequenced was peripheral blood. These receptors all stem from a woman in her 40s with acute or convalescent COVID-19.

In nucleotides, the CDR3 is TGTGCCACCAGCAGAGATACGGGGGAAAATGAAAAACTGTTTTTT. As protein: CATSRDTGENEKLFF. The chain has TRBV15 and TRBJ1-4; D is perhaps TRBD1 (5 bases). Trimming left V 0 bases short and J 5 bases short, with 10 bases between. This CDR3 is 15 amino acids long. From germline, CDR1 is LNHNV and CDR2 YYDKDF (reference sequence).

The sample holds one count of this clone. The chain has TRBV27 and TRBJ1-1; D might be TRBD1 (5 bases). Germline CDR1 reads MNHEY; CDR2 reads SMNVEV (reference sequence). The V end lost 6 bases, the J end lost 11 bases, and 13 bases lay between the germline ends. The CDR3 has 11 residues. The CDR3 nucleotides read TGTGCCAGCAGAGACAAATCAGGGGCTTTCTTT. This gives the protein CASRDKSGAFF.

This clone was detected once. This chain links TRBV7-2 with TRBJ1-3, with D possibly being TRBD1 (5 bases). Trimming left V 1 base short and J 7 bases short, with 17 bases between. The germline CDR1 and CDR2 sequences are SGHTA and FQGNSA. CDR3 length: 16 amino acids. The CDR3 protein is CASSLGRGNLRNTIYF. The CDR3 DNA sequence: TGTGCCAGCAGCTTAGGTCGGGGGAATCTCCGCAACACCATATATTTT.

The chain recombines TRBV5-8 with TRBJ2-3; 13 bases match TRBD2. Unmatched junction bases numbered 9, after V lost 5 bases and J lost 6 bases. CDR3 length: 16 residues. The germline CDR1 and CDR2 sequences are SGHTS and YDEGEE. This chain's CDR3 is CASSFQLAGGLDTQYF. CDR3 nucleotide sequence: TGTGCCAGCAGTTTTCAACTAGCGGGAGGGCTGGATACGCAGTATTTT.

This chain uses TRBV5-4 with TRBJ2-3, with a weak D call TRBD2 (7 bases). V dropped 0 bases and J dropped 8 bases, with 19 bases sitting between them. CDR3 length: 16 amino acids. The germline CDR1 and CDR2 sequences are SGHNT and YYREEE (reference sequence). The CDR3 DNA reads TGTGCCAGCAGCTTGGGCGGCGGGGGCGGCACTGCTACGCAGTATTTT. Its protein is CASSLGGGGGTATQYF.

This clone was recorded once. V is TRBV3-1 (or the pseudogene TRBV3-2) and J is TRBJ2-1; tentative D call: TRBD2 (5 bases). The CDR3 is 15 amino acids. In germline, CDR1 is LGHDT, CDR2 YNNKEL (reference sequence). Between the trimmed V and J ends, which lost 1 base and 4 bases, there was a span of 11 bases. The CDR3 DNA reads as TGTGCCAGCAGCCAAGGAGGGAGTGAGTACAATGAGCAGTTCTTC. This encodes CASSQGGSEYNEQFF.

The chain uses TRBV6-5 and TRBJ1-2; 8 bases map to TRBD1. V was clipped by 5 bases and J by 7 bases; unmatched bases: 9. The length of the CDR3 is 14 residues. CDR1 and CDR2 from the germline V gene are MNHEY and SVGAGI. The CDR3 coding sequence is TGTGCCAGCAGTACCGACAGGGGCGGGGGTGGCTACACCTTC. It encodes CASSTDRGGGGYTF.

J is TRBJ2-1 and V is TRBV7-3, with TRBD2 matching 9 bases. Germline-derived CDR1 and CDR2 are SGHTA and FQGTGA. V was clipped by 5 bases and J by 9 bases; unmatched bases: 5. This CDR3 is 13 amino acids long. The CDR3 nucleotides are TGTGCCAGCAGCCGCGGGGGGGCAGGTGAGCAGTTCTTC. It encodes CASSRGGAGEQFF. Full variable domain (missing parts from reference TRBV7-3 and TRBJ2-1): GAGVSQTPSNKVTEKGKYVELRCDPISGHTALYWYRQSLGQGPEFLIYFQGTGAADDSGLPNDRFFAVRPEGSVSTLKIQRTERGDSAVYLCASSRGGAGEQFFGPGTRLTVL.

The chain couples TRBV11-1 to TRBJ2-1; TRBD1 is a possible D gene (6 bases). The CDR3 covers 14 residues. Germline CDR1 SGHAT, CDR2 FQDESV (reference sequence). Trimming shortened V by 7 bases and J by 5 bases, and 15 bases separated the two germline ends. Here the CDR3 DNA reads TGTGCCAGCACCCCGGACAGATCTAACAATGAGCAGTTCTTC. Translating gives CASTPDRSNNEQFF.

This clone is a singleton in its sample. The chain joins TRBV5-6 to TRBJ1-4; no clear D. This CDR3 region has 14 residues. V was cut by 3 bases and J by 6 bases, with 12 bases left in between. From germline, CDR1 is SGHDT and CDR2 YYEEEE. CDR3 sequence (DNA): TGTGCCAGCAGCTCGACACCCGGGGATGAAAAACTGTTTTTT. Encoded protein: CASSSTPGDEKLFF. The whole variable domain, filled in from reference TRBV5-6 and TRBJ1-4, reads DAGVTQSPTHLIKTRGQQVTLRCSPKSGHDTVSWYQQALGQGPQFIFQYYEEEERQRGNFPDRFSGHQFPNYSSELNVNALLLGDSALYLCASSSTPGDEKLFFGSGTQLSVL.

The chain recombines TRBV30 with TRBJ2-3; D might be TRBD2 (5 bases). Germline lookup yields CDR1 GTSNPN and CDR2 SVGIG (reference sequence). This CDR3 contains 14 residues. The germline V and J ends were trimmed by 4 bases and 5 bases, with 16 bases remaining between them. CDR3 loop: CAWKIGSAVDTQYF. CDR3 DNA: TGTGCCTGGAAGATCGGTAGCGCCGTAGATACGCAGTATTTT.

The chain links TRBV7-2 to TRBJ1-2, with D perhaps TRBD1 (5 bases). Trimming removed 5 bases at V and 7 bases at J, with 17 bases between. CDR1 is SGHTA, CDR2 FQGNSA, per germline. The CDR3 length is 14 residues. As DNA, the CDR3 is TGTGCCAGCAGCCCAGTGGGGGGGATGGGTGGCTACACCTTC. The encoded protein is CASSPVGGMGGYTF. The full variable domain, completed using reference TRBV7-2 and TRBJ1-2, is GAGVSQSPSNKVTEKGKDVELRCDPISGHTALYWYRQSLGQGLEFLIYFQGNSAPDKSGLPSDRFSAERTGGSVSTLTIQRTQQEDSAVYLCASSPVGGMGGYTFGSGTRLTVV.

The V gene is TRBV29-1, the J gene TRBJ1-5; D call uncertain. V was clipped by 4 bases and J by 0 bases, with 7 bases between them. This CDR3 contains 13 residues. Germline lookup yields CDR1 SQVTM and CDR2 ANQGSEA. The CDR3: CSVGGNSNQPQHF. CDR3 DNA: TGCAGCGTTGGAGGCAATAGCAATCAGCCCCAGCATTTT. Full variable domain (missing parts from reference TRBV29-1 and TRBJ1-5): SAVISQKPSRDICQRGTSLTIQCQVDSQVTMMFWYRQQPGQSLTLIATANQGSEATYESGFVIDKFPISRPNLTFSTLTVSNMSPEDSSIYLCSVGGNSNQPQHFGDGTRLSIL.

This CDR3 is CASSLASDRAKNIQYF. Here the CDR3 DNA reads TGTGCCAGCAGTCTCGCCTCGGACAGGGCGAAAAACATTCAGTACTTC. The chain recombines TRBV6-2 or TRBV6-3 with TRBJ2-4, with 8 bases aligning to TRBD1. The CDR3 loop spans 16 amino acids. V lost 5 bases to trimming and J lost 4 bases; unmatched junction nucleotides: 10. Germline loops: CDR1 MNHEY, CDR2 SVGEGT.

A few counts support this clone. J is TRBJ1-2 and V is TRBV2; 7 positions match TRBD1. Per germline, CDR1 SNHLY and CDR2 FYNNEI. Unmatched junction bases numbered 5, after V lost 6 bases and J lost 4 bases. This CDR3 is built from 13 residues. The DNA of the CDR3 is TGTGCCAGCAGGGAGGGGGACAGCTATGGCTACACCTTC. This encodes CASREGDSYGYTF.

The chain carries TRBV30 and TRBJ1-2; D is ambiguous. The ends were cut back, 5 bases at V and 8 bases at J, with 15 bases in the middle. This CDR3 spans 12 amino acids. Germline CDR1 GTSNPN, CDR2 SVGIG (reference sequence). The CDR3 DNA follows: TGTGCCTGGGAAGACACGGTAGGAGGCTACACCTTC. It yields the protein CAWEDTVGGYTF.

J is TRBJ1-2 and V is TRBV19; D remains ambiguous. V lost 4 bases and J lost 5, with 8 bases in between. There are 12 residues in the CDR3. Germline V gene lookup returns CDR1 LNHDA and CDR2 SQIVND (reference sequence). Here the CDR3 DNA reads TGTGCCAGTAGTAAAGGACTGTATGGCTACACCTTC. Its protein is CASSKGLYGYTF. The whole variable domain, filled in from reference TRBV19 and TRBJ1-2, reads DGGITQSPKYLFRKEGQNVTLSCEQNLNHDAMYWYRQDPGQGLRLIYYSQIVNDFQKGDIAEGYSVSREKKESFPLTVTSAQKNPTAFYLCASSKGLYGYTFGSGTRLTVV.

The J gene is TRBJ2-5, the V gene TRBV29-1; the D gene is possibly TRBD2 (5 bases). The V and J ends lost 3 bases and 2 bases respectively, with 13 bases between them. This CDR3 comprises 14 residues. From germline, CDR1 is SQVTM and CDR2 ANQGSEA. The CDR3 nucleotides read TGCAGCGTTGACTCGGGGTTCGGGCAAGAGACCCAGTACTTC. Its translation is CSVDSGFGQETQYF.

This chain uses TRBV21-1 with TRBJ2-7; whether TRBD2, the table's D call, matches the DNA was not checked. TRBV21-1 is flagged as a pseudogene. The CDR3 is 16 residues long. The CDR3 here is CASTARGADHPYEQYF. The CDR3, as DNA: TGTGCCAGCACGGCACGTGGAGCGGACCACCCCTACGAGCAGTACTTC.

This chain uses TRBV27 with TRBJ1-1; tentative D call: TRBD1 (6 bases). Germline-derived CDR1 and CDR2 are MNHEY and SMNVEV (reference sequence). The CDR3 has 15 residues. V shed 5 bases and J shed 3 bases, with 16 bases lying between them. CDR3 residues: CASSPYRATHTEAFF. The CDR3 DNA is TGTGCCAGCAGTCCTTACAGGGCAACGCACACTGAAGCTTTCTTT.

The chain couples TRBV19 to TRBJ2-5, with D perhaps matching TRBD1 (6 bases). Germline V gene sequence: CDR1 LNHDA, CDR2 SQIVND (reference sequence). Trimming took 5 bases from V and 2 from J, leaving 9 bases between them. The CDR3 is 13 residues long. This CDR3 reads CASSVQGQETQYF. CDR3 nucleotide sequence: TGTGCCAGTAGTGTACAGGGACAAGAGACCCAGTACTTC.

CDR3 region: CASSPGTDVWTGELFF. For the CDR3, the DNA is TGTGCCAGCAGCCCCGGGACAGATGTATGGACCGGGGAGCTGTTTTTT. This chain connects TRBV7-2 to TRBJ2-2; 7 positions match TRBD1. Trimming removed 5 bases from V and 5 bases from J; junction bases left unmatched: 11. CDR1 is SGHTA and CDR2 is FQGNSA in the germline V gene. This CDR3 is 16 amino acids long.

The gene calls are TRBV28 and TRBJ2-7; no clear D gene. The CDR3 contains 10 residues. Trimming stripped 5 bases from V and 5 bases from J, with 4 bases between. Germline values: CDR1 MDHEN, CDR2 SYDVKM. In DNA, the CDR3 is TGTGCCAGCAGTAAGCACGAGCAGTACTTC. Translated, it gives CASSKHEQYF. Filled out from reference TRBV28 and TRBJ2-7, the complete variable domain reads DVKVTQSSRYLVKRTGEKVFLECVQDMDHENMFWYRQDPGLGLRLIYFSYDVKMKEKGDIPEGYSVSREKKERFSLILESASTNQTSMYLCASSKHEQYFGPGTRLTVT.

Here the CDR3 reads CASSFRGWSGNQPQHF. The CDR3 DNA is TGTGCCAGCAGTTTCAGAGGGTGGAGCGGCAATCAGCCCCAGCATTTT. The genes are TRBV28 and TRBJ1-5; D not resolved. The CDR3 covers 16 residues. Deletions cut 3 bases from V and 2 bases from J, with 14 bases between. The germline gives CDR1 MDHEN, CDR2 SYDVKM.